This T cell receptor beta chain was sequenced during a study of T cells after yellow fever vaccination. Study overall: The SMART-Seq v4 Ultra Low Input method served to prepare the low-cell-number fractions.

This clonotype has only a few counts. Its antigen is still unknown. TCR cDNA, made by 5'RACE template switching, carried an added universal primer site and UMIs. TCRdb re-called the 5' RACE reads with MiXCR, one entry per CDR3 protein. The data show about 99,000 distinct CDR3 sequences, approximately 6.3% seen once. Study-wide results and caveats: The study noted that FACS-sorted repertoires could contain abundant clonotypes contaminating from the bulk population. Some clonotypes were seen in both the CD4 and the CD8 compartments. These made up a small share and likely arose from convergent recombination.

The TCR was taken from a man younger than 35 who received the YFV17D yellow fever vaccine. Sequencing used CD8+ T cells sorted from PBMCs, obtained 10 days after the yellow fever booster vaccination.

For the CDR3, the DNA is TGCAGTGCCACAGGGAACTGGTCCTACAATGAGCAGTTCTTC. This translates into CSATGNWSYNEQFF. The V and J genes are TRBV20-1 and TRBJ2-1; a possible D gene is TRBD1 (6 bases). Germline V gene sequence: CDR1 DFQATT, CDR2 SNEGSKA (reference sequence). The length of the CDR3 is 14 residues. Deletions cut 6 bases from V and 1 base from J, with 13 bases between.